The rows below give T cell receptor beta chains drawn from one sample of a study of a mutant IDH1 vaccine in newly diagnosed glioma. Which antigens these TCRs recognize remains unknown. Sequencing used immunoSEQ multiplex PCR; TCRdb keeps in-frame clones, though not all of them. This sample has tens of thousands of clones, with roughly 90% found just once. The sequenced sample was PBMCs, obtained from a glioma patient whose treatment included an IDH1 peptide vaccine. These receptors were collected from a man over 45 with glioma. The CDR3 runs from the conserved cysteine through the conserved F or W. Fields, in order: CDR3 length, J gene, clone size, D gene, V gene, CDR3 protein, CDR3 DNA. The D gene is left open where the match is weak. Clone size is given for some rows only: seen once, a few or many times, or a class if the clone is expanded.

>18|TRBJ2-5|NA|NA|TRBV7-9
CASSHTARGLDLQETQYF
TGTGCCAGCAGCCACACGGCCAGGGGCCTCGATCTCCAAGAGACCCAGTACTTC
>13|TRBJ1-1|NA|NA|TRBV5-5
CASSLYMNTEAFF
TGTGCCAGCAGCTTGTATATGAACACTGAAGCTTTCTTT
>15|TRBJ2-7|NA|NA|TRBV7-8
CASSLAGGPSYEQYF
TGTGCCAGCAGCTTAGCGGGAGGCCCCTCCTACGAGCAGTACTTC
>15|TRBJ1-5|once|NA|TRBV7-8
CASSKTTGIAQPQHF
TGTGCCAGCAGCAAAACCACAGGGATAGCTCAGCCCCAGCATTTT
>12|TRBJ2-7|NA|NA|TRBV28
CASRAGIGEQYF
TGTGCCAGCAGGGCCGGGATTGGCGAGCAGTACTTC
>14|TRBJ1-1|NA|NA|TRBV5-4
CASSPTGRVTEAFF
TGTGCCAGCAGCCCGACGGGACGCGTCACTGAAGCTTTCTTT
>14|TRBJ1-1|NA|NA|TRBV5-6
CASSPVGGKSEAFF
TGTGCCAGCAGCCCGGTCGGGGGCAAGTCTGAAGCTTTCTTT
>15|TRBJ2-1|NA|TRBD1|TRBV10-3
CAIRTGTGAYNEQFF
TGTGCCATCAGGACTGGGACAGGGGCATACAATGAGCAGTTCTTC
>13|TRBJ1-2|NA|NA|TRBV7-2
CASSPSWGRGYTF
TGTGCCAGCAGCCCTTCGTGGGGTCGTGGCTACACCTTC
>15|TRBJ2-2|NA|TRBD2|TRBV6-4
CASSDSAGAVGELFF
TGTGCCAGCAGTGACTCAGCGGGGGCGGTCGGCGAGCTGTTTTTT
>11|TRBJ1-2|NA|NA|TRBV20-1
CSARPRTGYTF
TGCAGTGCTCGCCCTCGGACGGGCTACACCTTC
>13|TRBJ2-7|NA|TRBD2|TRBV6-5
CASSYSETSGQYF
TGTGCCAGCAGTTACTCAGAGACTAGCGGCCAGTACTTC
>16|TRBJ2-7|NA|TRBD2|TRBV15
CATSRELTSGPEEQYF
TGTGCCACCAGCAGAGAACTGACTAGCGGGCCAGAAGAGCAGTACTTC
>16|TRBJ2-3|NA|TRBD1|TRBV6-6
CASSSTDRGGTDTQYF
TGTGCCAGCAGTTCCACGGACAGGGGTGGCACAGATACGCAGTATTTT
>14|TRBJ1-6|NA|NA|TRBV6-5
CASSYGRENSPLHF
TGTGCCAGCAGTTACGGAAGGGAAAATTCACCCCTCCACTTT
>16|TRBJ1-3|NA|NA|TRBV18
CASSPRGTGAGNTIYF
TGTGCCAGCTCACCACGAGGAACGGGAGCTGGAAACACCATATATTTT
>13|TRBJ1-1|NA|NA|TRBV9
CASTRGGNTEAFF
TGTGCCAGCACCAGGGGTGGGAACACTGAAGCTTTCTTT
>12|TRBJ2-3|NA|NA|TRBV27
CASGSGQGGEYF
TGTGCCAGCGGAAGTGGGCAGGGAGGAGAGTATTTT
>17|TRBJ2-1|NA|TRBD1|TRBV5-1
CASSPRLDRVSYNEQFF
TGCGCCAGCAGCCCCCGTCTCGACAGGGTCTCCTACAATGAGCAGTTCTTC
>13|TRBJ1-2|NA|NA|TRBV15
CATSRGGGYGYTF
TGTGCCACCAGCAGAGGGGGAGGGTATGGCTACACCTTC
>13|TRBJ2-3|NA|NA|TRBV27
CASSEGQAGTQYF
TGTGCCAGCAGTGAAGGGCAGGCTGGTACGCAGTATTTT
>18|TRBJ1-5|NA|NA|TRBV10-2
CASSESVLGGRYDQPQHF
TGCGCCAGCAGTGAGAGCGTTCTGGGGGGCCGATACGATCAGCCCCAGCATTTT
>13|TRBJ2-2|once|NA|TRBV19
CASRKEVVGELFF
TGTGCCAGTAGGAAAGAGGTGGTCGGGGAGCTGTTTTTT
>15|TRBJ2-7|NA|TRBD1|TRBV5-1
CASSPAGTGAYEQYF
TGCGCCAGCAGCCCGGCCGGGACAGGGGCCTACGAGCAGTACTTC
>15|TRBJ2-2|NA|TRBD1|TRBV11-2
CASSPQGPNTGELFF
TGTGCCAGCAGCCCACAGGGGCCGAACACCGGGGAGCTGTTTTTT
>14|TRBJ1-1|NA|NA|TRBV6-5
CASSYGASNTEAFF
TGTGCCAGCAGTTACGGGGCTTCGAACACTGAAGCTTTCTTT
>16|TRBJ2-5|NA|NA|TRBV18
CASSPSSGESMETQYF
TGTGCCAGCTCACCGAGTTCGGGGGAGAGTATGGAGACCCAGTACTTC
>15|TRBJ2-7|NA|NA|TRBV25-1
CASSEGLALPYEQYF
TGTGCCAGCAGTGAAGGGCTAGCGTTACCCTACGAGCAGTACTTC
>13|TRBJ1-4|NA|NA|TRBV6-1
CATWGRTNEKLFF
TGTGCCACGTGGGGGCGGACTAATGAAAAACTGTTTTTT
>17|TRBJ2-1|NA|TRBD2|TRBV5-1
CASSWAISSGGYNEQFF
TGCGCCAGCAGCTGGGCTATCTCTAGCGGGGGGTACAATGAGCAGTTCTTC
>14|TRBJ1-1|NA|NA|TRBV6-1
CASSVGDVYTEAFF
TGTGCCAGCAGTGTAGGAGACGTATACACTGAAGCTTTCTTT
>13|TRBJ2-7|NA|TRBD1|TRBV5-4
CASSFDRGNEQYF
TGTGCCAGCAGTTTTGACAGGGGGAACGAGCAGTACTTC
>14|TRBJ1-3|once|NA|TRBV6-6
CASSQYNSGNTIYF
TGTGCCAGCAGTCAATACAACTCTGGAAACACCATATATTTT
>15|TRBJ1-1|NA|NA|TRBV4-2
CASSQDGDPNTEAFF
TGTGCCAGCAGCCAAGATGGTGACCCGAACACTGAAGCTTTCTTT
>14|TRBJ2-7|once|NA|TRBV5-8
CASSSGVRKYEQYF
TGTGCCAGCAGCTCAGGGGTTCGGAAATACGAGCAGTACTTC
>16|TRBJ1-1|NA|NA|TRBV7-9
CASSTPRAGMNTEAFF
TGTGCCAGCAGCACCCCCAGGGCGGGAATGAACACTGAAGCTTTCTTT
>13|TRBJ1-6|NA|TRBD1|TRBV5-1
CASSRDSNSPLHF
TGCGCCAGCAGCCGGGACAGTAATTCACCCCTCCACTTT
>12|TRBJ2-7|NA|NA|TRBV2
CASSQTRIEQYF
TGTGCCAGCAGTCAGACTAGAATCGAGCAGTACTTC
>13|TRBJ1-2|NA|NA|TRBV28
CASSLGDNGGYTF
TGTGCCAGCAGTTTGGGGGACAACGGTGGCTACACCTTC
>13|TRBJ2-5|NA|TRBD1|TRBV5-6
CASSRDRGETQYF
TGTGCCAGCAGCAGAGACAGGGGGGAGACCCAGTACTTC
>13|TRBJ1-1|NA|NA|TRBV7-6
CASSFSSLSEAFF
TGTGCCAGCAGCTTCTCCTCCCTGAGTGAAGCTTTCTTT
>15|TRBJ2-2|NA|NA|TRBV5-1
CASSLRSSNTGELFF
TGCGCCAGCAGCCTCCGGTCCTCGAACACCGGGGAGCTGTTTTTT
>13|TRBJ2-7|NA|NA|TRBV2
CASSRRGDYEQYF
TGTGCCAGCAGCCGTAGGGGGGATTACGAGCAGTACTTC
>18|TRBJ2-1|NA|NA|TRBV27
CASSLSITYAKMDNEQFF
TGTGCCAGCAGTTTATCGATCACGTACGCAAAGATGGACAATGAGCAGTTCTTC
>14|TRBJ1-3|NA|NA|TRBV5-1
CASRSQGVGNTIYF
TGCGCCAGCCGATCGCAGGGTGTGGGAAACACCATATATTTT
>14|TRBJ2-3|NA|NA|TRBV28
CASSFGGTGDTQYF
TGTGCCAGCAGTTTCGGGGGCACGGGAGATACGCAGTATTTT
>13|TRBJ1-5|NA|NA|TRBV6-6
CEAVYVGNQPQHF
TGTGAGGCTGTGTACGTCGGCAATCAGCCCCAGCATTTT
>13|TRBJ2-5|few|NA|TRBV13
CASSLEGAETQYF
TGTGCCAGCAGCTTAGAGGGAGCAGAGACCCAGTACTTC